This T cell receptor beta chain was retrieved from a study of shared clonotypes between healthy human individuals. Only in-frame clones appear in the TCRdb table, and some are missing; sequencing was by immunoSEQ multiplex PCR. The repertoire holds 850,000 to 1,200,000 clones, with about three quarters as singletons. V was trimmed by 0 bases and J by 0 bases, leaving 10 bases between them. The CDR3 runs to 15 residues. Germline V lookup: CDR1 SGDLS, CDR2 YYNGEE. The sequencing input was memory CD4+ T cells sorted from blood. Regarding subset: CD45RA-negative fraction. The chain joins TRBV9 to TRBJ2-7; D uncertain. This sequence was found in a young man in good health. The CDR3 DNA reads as TGTGCCAGCAGCGTAGATCCAGTGAGCTCCTACGAGCAGTACTTC. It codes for CASSVDPVSSYEQYF. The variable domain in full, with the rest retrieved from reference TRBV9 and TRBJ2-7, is DSGVTQTPKHLITATGQRVTLRCSPRSGDLSVYWYQQSLDQGLQFLIQYYNGEERAKGNILERFSAQQFPDLHSELNLSSLELGDSALYFCASSVDPVSSYEQYFGPGTRLTVT.